What follows are 10 T cell receptor beta chains derived from one specimen sequenced in a study of shared clonotypes between healthy human individuals. Repertoires were generated with immunoSEQ multiplex PCR, while TCRdb's copy carries only in-frame clones and drops some. Here the sample spans about 650,000 clones, around 95% being singletons. Terminally differentiated effector memory CD45RA+ cells were excluded from the naive CD8 cells, which were CD45RO-negative and positively selected for CCR7. The sample taken for sequencing was naive CD8+ T cells sorted from blood. All receptors derive from a woman aged 25 to 39 in good health.

Concerning this clone: Other DNA sequences of this sample code for an identical CDR3. The chain has TRBV11-3 and TRBJ2-1; D is uncertain. The CDR3 is made up of 12 amino acids. Trimming removed 1 base at V and 8 bases at J, with 6 bases between. The germline V gene encodes CDR1 SGHNT and CDR2 YENEEA. This chain's CDR3 is CASSLGGDEQFF. Here the CDR3 DNA reads TGTGCCAGCAGCTTAGGTGGAGATGAGCAGTTCTTC.

The chain employs TRBV5-4 and TRBJ2-2; D is undetermined. The CDR3 spans 12 residues. Trimming shortened V by 9 bases and J by 6 bases, and 12 bases separated the two germline ends. CDR1 and CDR2 from the germline V gene are SGHNT and YYREEE (reference sequence). The chain's CDR3 is CATSGLSGELFF. In DNA form, the CDR3 reads TGTGCCACCTCCGGTCTTTCCGGGGAGCTGTTTTTT.

V is TRBV5-1 and J is TRBJ2-7, with D possibly matching TRBD2 (7 bases). Between the trimmed V and J ends, which lost 7 bases and 8 bases, there was a span of 22 bases. Germline values: CDR1 SGHRS, CDR2 YFSETQ. The CDR3 totals 14 residues. The DNA for the CDR3 is TGCGCCAGCGGGGCGGGGGCAGGCGATCGACAGCAGTACTTC. It yields the protein CASGAGAGDRQQYF.

The rearrangement links TRBV5-6 to TRBJ2-7; 10 bases are shared with TRBD2. Trimming cost V 3 bases and J 6 bases; bases outside gene matches: 6. Per the germline V gene, CDR1 is SGHDT and CDR2 is YYEEEE. CDR3 length equals 14 residues. The DNA of the CDR3 is TGTGCCAGCAGCTGGGGAGCGGGAGGGTGCGAGCAGTACTTC. This encodes CASSWGAGGCEQYF.

The chain carries TRBV10-2 and TRBJ2-5, with 10 bases fitting TRBD2. Losses at the gene ends were 6 bases for V and 2 bases for J; bases not matched to a gene: 6. From germline, CDR1 is WSHSY and CDR2 SAAADI. This CDR3 spans 15 amino acids. The CDR3 region has the DNA TGCGCCAGCAGCCTAGGACTAGCGGTTCAAGAGACCCAGTACTTC. Translating gives CASSLGLAVQETQYF.

The J gene is TRBJ2-3, the V gene TRBV19, with D maybe TRBD1 (5 bases). V was pared by 2 bases and J by 3 bases, with 6 bases between. The length of the CDR3 is 13 residues. CDR1 and CDR2 (germline): LNHDA, SQIVND (reference sequence). CDR3 in amino acids: CASSIQGTDTQYF. The CDR3, as DNA: TGTGCCAGTAGTATACAGGGAACAGATACGCAGTATTTT.

The V call is TRBV7-7, the J call TRBJ2-7; tentative D call: TRBD1 (5 bases). The V end was cut by 1 base, the J end by 4 bases, with 8 bases between. From germline, CDR1 is SSHAT and CDR2 FNYEAQ (reference sequence). CDR3 size: 13 residues. CDR3 region: CASSLEGHYEQYF. CDR3 bases: TGTGCCAGCAGCTTAGAGGGGCATTACGAGCAGTACTTC.

The gene calls are TRBV27 and TRBJ1-1; the D gene is possibly TRBD1 (6 bases). The CDR3 consists of 13 residues. Trimming pared 5 bases from V and 6 bases from J, leaving 13 bases between. Germline V CDR1 and CDR2: MNHEY, SMNVEV (reference sequence). DNA for the CDR3: TGTGCCAGCAGTCCGACAGGTCCCCCTGAAGCTTTCTTT. It yields the protein CASSPTGPPEAFF.

This clone appeared a single time. Other DNA variants within this sample encode the same CDR3. V usage is TRBV6-5 and J usage is TRBJ2-1; 9 bases align to TRBD2. The germline CDR1 and CDR2 sequences are MNHEY and SVGAGI. Trimming took 5 bases from V and 4 from J; bases not matched to a gene: 6. The CDR3 has 15 amino acids. CDR3 amino acids: CASSPGLAQYNEQFF. As DNA, the CDR3 is TGTGCCAGCAGTCCGGGACTAGCCCAATACAATGAGCAGTTCTTC.

The chain uses TRBV5-1 and TRBJ2-5, with D uncertain. The germline CDR1 and CDR2 sequences are SGHRS and YFSETQ. Trimming stripped 0 bases from V and 1 base from J, with 10 bases between. The CDR3 contains 15 residues. This CDR3 reads CASSLVRSTQETQYF. In DNA form, the CDR3 reads TGCGCCAGCAGCTTGGTCAGGTCTACCCAAGAGACCCAGTACTTC. Looking up the rest from reference TRBV5-1 and TRBJ2-5 gives the full variable domain: KAGVTQTPRYLIKTRGQQVTLSCSPISGHRSVSWYQQTPGQGLQFLFEYFSETQRNKGNFPGRFSGRQFSNSRSEMNVSTLELGDSALYLCASSLVRSTQETQYFGPGTRLLVL.